Below are 7 T cell receptor beta chains sequenced from a single sample in a study of technical replicates of blood from several donors. Using immunoSEQ multiplex PCR, the repertoire was profiled, and TCRdb retains in-frame clones only, with some absent. The top ten clones hold almost 0.3% of a sample with about 75,000 clones, about 97% of them seen once. Sequencing was done on a sample of T cells isolated from PBMCs. The receptors were sampled from a human donor in good health.

This chain uses TRBV19 with TRBJ2-2; TRBD2 agrees at 11 bases. The CDR3 runs 16 residues. Germline V lookup: CDR1 LNHDA, CDR2 SQIVND (reference sequence). V trimming: 4 bases; J trimming: 1 base; junction bases outside the gene matches: 2. The CDR3 nucleotides read TGTGCCAGTAGTAACCTAGCGGGAGGGAACACCGGGGAGCTGTTTTTT. It encodes CASSNLAGGNTGELFF.

The genes are TRBV4-1 and TRBJ2-3, with D possibly being TRBD2 (5 bases). Germline assignment: CDR1 MGHRA and CDR2 YSYEKL. The CDR3 covers 16 residues. The V gene lost 3 bases and the J gene lost 0 bases, with 13 bases spanning the gap. The CDR3 sequence is CASSQEVARSTDTQYF. CDR3 in DNA: TGCGCCAGCAGCCAGGAGGTAGCCCGGAGCACAGATACGCAGTATTTT.

Here the CDR3 reads CAVGQSSGNTIYF. DNA of the CDR3: TGCGCCGTCGGACAGTCCTCTGGAAACACCATATATTTT. The chain carries TRBV5-1 and TRBJ1-3, with D perhaps matching TRBD1 (6 bases). This CDR3 comprises 13 residues. The V end was cut by 10 bases, the J end by 0 bases, with 11 bases between. Germline CDR1 SGHRS, CDR2 YFSETQ.

The CDR3 loop reads CASSPPDSTGELFF. The CDR3 DNA is TGTGCCAGCAGCCCCCCCGACTCGACCGGGGAGCTGTTTTTT. J is TRBJ2-2 and V is TRBV5-4; D unclear. There are 14 residues in the CDR3. CDR1 and CDR2 from the germline V gene are SGHNT and YYREEE (reference sequence). V gave up 4 bases and J gave up 5 bases, with 12 bases separating them.

The V gene is TRBV13, the J gene TRBJ2-1; the D gene is possibly TRBD2 (6 bases). CDR1 PRHDT and CDR2 FYEKMQ come from the germline V gene (reference sequence). The V and J ends lost 5 bases and 14 bases respectively, with 22 bases between them. This CDR3 has 14 residues. The chain's CDR3 is CASSLGTGSYGEFF. The CDR3 DNA reads TGTGCCAGCAGCCTGGGGACTGGGTCCTACGGGGAGTTCTTC.

The chain has TRBV25-1 and TRBJ2-7; 11 bases map to TRBD2. V was pared by 5 bases and J by 4 bases, with 4 bases of the junction left unmatched. The CDR3 consists of 14 residues. Germline V CDR1 and CDR2: MGHDK, SYGVNS. The CDR3 sequence is CASSPTSGSYEQYF. The CDR3 DNA sequence: TGTGCCAGCAGTCCTACTAGCGGGAGTTACGAGCAGTACTTC.

This clone was found a few times. The V and J genes are TRBV6-5 and TRBJ2-5; D may be TRBD2 (5 bases). V was pared by 4 bases and J by 5 bases, with 5 bases between. The length of the CDR3 is 11 residues. The V gene's germline CDR1 is MNHEY and CDR2 SVGAGI. The CDR3, as DNA: TGTGCCAGCAGTTCTAGCGAGACCCAGTACTTC. Protein: CASSSSETQYF.